The rows below give T cell receptor beta chains drawn from one sample of a study of CD8+ T cells in alopecia areata. The data were produced by immunoSEQ multiplex PCR, yet TCRdb's version contains in-frame clones alone and is incomplete. The sample holds some 100,000 clones, about 61% seen once. The input for sequencing was CD8+ T cells sorted from blood, taken at week 4, from a patient treated with tofacitinib. The receptors derive from a human donor with alopecia areata. Each CDR3 is given without its conserved first and last residue. Not every row has a clone size; where given, it reads once, few, many or a size class.

TRBJ1-1	TRBV7-9	.	ASSQARERDEAF
TRBJ1-5	TRBV30	.	AWSGSTGGGQPQH
TRBJ1-6	TRBV28	.	ASSLPFSYNSPLH
TRBJ2-4	TRBV29-1	few	SVEEDGTLQY
TRBJ2-3	TRBV29-1	few	SVDGGPADTQY
TRBJ1-2	TRBV30	.	AWSDGIVYGYT
TRBJ2-7	TRBV27	.	ASSPPGQRPYEQY
TRBJ1-2	TRBV7-9	.	ASSKYTGGARYGYT
TRBJ2-7	TRBV6-5	.	ASSPGQESYEQY
TRBJ2-7	TRBV7-9	.	ASSGDAAYEQY
TRBJ2-7	TRBV7-2	.	ASSLLAGGLGSYEQY
TRBJ1-2	TRBV30	.	AWNSGFGIYGYT
TRBJ2-5	TRBV29-1	.	SVEDPVETQY
TRBJ2-3	TRBV13	few	ASSLAGRHTDTQY
TRBJ1-1	TRBV25-1	.	ASSELEGGVTEAF
TRBJ2-7	TRBV4-3	.	ASSQWTGNEQY
TRBJ2-7	TRBV10-3	.	AISASGAYEQY
TRBJ2-5	TRBV2	.	ASSVVRPKVEETQY
TRBJ2-5	TRBV5-4	.	ASSRLGDIETQY
TRBJ1-2	TRBV11-3	.	ASSLGSYGYT
TRBJ1-1	TRBV27	.	ASRGEMNTEAF
TRBJ2-5	TRBV18	.	ASSPPSGRQETQY
TRBJ2-2	TRBV9	.	ASSVVANTGELF
TRBJ2-5	TRBV29-1	.	SVSRRQTQY
TRBJ2-3	TRBV29-1	.	SVRGVGTDTQY
TRBJ1-5	TRBV21-1	.	ASSKRRGVRPQH
TRBJ1-1	TRBV5-6	.	ASSLLTGLYTEAF
TRBJ2-7	TRBV29-1	.	SVPGHGPYEQY
TRBJ2-1	TRBV29-1	.	SVEIVGEQF
TRBJ1-1	TRBV30	few	AWSFVGTEAF
TRBJ2-4	TRBV13	few	ASSLGTGENIQY
TRBJ1-1	TRBV7-9	.	ASSLGQGITEAF
TRBJ2-2	TRBV30	.	AWSVNGRASGGELF
TRBJ2-5	TRBV4-1	few	ASSQGWGPHQETQY
TRBJ2-7	TRBV29-1	few	SVDLGQGADEQY
TRBJ2-7	TRBV30	few	AWSDGQGYEQY
TRBJ1-2	TRBV28	.	ASSDIPKYGYT
TRBJ1-3	TRBV11-3	.	ASSLAGPGNTIY
TRBJ2-5	TRBV30	.	AWITGKVEETQY
TRBJ1-4	TRBV9	.	ASSVGDEKLF
TRBJ1-6	TRBV27	few	ASTDRALISPLH
TRBJ2-3	TRBV27	few	ASTGATSTSTDTQY
TRBJ1-6	TRBV27	.	ASSLSPSYNSPLH
TRBJ1-1	TRBV29-1	few	SVEKGVVANTEAF
TRBJ2-2	TRBV5-1	.	ASSFEGDTGELF
TRBJ1-4	TRBV30	.	ACPGTGGDEKLF
TRBJ2-2	TRBV29-1	.	SVGLAGTPNTGELF
TRBJ2-6	TRBV4-2	once	ASSQEALSGANVLT